Following are 22 T cell receptor beta chains from one sample sequenced in a study of T cell repertoires in cytomegalovirus infection. Each CDR3 protein gets one entry after TCRdb re-called the reads with MiXCR. The table has 800,000 to 950,000 distinct CDR3 sequences, approximately 32% seen once; the top ten hold roughly an eighth. These TCRs are of unknown antigen specificity. The specimen comprised cultured CD8+ T cells from PBMCs, sampled from culture after CMV antigen stimulation. The receptors were gathered from a human donor in good health (CMV status not recorded). Some clones in this sample may be carry-over from other donors' samples.

The chain uses TRBV5-4 and TRBJ1-1, with no clear D. V gave up 4 bases and J gave up 5 bases, with 12 bases separating them. The CDR3 has 13 residues. The germline V gene has CDR1 SGHNT and CDR2 YYREEE (reference sequence). The chain's CDR3 is CASSPEGYTEAFF. In nucleotides, the CDR3 is TGTGCCAGCAGCCCGGAAGGGTATACTGAAGCTTTCTTT.

This chain links TRBV19 with TRBJ1-5, with 7 bases that match TRBD1. CDR3 length equals 14 residues. Trimming took 2 bases from V and 4 from J; bases not matched to a gene: 2. The germline V gene has CDR1 LNHDA and CDR2 SQIVND (reference sequence). The CDR3 DNA sequence: TGTGCCAGTAGTATATTGACAGGGAATCAGCCCCAGCATTTT. Translating gives CASSILTGNQPQHF. Full variable domain (outside the CDR3, taken from reference TRBV19 and TRBJ1-5): DGGITQSPKYLFRKEGQNVTLSCEQNLNHDAMYWYRQDPGQGLRLIYYSQIVNDFQKGDIAEGYSVSREKKESFPLTVTSAQKNPTAFYLCASSILTGNQPQHFGDGTRLSIL.

CDR3 protein: CASGRGGTYKGAFF. The CDR3 nucleotides read TGTGCCAGTGGGAGGGGGGGGACATACAAAGGGGCTTTCTTT. The V call is TRBV2, the J call TRBJ1-1, with D possibly matching TRBD1 (6 bases). CDR1 is SNHLY, CDR2 FYNNEI, per germline. V shed 9 bases and J shed 11 bases, with 25 bases lying between them. The CDR3 consists of 14 residues.

The J gene is TRBJ1-1, the V gene TRBV12-3 or TRBV12-4; D call uncertain. This CDR3 contains 13 residues. V was clipped by 7 bases and J by 4 bases, with 13 bases between them. CDR3 nucleotide sequence: TGTGCCAGCACCAATTCGTGGGGCACTGAAGCTTTCTTT. This translates into CASTNSWGTEAFF.

This chain joins TRBV7-6 and TRBJ2-6; tentatively, D is TRBD1 (6 bases). V shed 4 bases and J shed 0 bases, with 10 bases lying between them. CDR1 and CDR2 from the germline V gene are SGHVS and FNYEAQ. The CDR3 sequence is 16 residues long. CDR3 protein: CASSWGLDSGANVLTF. The CDR3 DNA reads as TGTGCCAGCAGCTGGGGGCTGGACTCTGGGGCCAACGTCCTGACTTTC. The variable domain in full, completed from reference TRBV7-6 and TRBJ2-6, reads GAGVSQSPRYKVTKRGQDVALRCDPISGHVSLYWYRQALGQGPEFLTYFNYEAQQDKSGLPNDRFSAERPEGSISTLTIQRTEQRDSAMYRCASSWGLDSGANVLTFGAGSRLTVL.

Only a few counts were recorded for this clonotype. J is TRBJ2-2 and V is TRBV12-3 or TRBV12-4; no firm D call. The CDR3 length is 13 residues. Trimming cost V 3 bases and J 1 base, with 3 bases left between them. The CDR3 sequence: CASSFWNTGELFF. The CDR3 nucleotides read TGTGCCAGCAGTTTCTGGAACACCGGGGAGCTGTTTTTT.

This clonotype was detected many times. The chain links TRBV5-5 to TRBJ2-6; the D is unclear. Germline V lookup: CDR1 SGHKS, CDR2 YYEKEE (reference sequence). The CDR3 is 18 residues long. With 0 bases removed from V and 0 bases from J, the gap between germline ends came to 13 bases. CDR3 protein: CASSLVALSISGANVLTF. CDR3 bases: TGTGCCAGCAGCTTGGTTGCCCTCAGTATCTCTGGGGCCAACGTCCTGACTTTC.

This clonotype has a handful of counts. The rearrangement joins TRBV7-2 to TRBJ1-3; possibly TRBD1 for D (5 bases). CDR1 is SGHTA, CDR2 FQGNSA, per germline. Trimming cost V 0 bases and J 0 bases, with 15 bases left between them. This CDR3 contains 18 residues. CDR3 amino acids: CASSLAWGISHSGNTIYF. The CDR3 nucleotides are TGTGCCAGCAGCTTAGCGTGGGGGATATCCCACTCTGGAAACACCATATATTTT.

In its sample, this clonotype was seen many times. The genes are TRBV6-1 and TRBJ2-5; 9 bases line up with TRBD2. Germline CDR1 and CDR2: MNHNS and SASEGT. Unmatched junction bases numbered 1, after V lost 9 bases and J lost 2 bases. The CDR3 extends over 12 amino acids. CDR3 in DNA: TGTGCCAGGACTAGCGGACAAGAGACCCAGTACTTC. It codes for CARTSGQETQYF.

The J gene is TRBJ2-1, the V gene TRBV24-1, with unresolved D. V lost 3 bases and J lost 0, with 8 bases in between. Germline CDR1 is KGHDR and CDR2 is SFDVKD. The CDR3 is 15 residues long. Here the CDR3 reads CATSDTPSSYNEQFF. The CDR3 DNA reads TGTGCCACCAGTGATACCCCGAGCTCCTACAATGAGCAGTTCTTC.

This clonotype was recorded a few times. The chain is built from TRBV14 and TRBJ1-3; no reliable D call. V lost 0 bases and J 3 bases, leaving 15 bases between the germline ends. Germline CDR1 and CDR2: SGHDN and FVKESK. This CDR3 is 17 amino acids long. CDR3 residues: CASSQDAPWEYGNTIYF. In DNA, the CDR3 is TGTGCCAGCAGCCAAGATGCGCCCTGGGAATATGGAAACACCATATATTTT. Based on the CDR3 plus reference TRBV14 and TRBJ1-3, the full variable domain is EAGVTQFPSHSVIEKGQTVTLRCDPISGHDNLYWYRRVMGKEIKFLLHFVKESKQDESGMPNNRFLAERTGGTYSTLKVQPAELEDSGVYFCASSQDAPWEYGNTIYFGEGSWLTVV.

This clonotype has ten or more counts. This sequence joins TRBV7-8 and TRBJ2-3; D is possibly TRBD1 (6 bases). This CDR3 spans 15 amino acids. The germline CDR1 and CDR2 sequences are SGHVS and FQNEAQ. Trimming took off 5 bases at V and 1 base at J, with 13 bases between the two ends. CDR3 sequence reads: CASSIGQLRTDTQYF. The CDR3 DNA sequence: TGTGCCAGCAGCATCGGACAGCTACGCACAGATACGCAGTATTTT.

The chain carries TRBV9 and TRBJ1-2; TRBD1 might be the D (6 bases). Trimming removed 4 bases at V and 4 bases at J, with 17 bases between. The CDR3 has 15 amino acids. Germline V CDR1 and CDR2: SGDLS, YYNGEE. CDR3 in DNA: TGTGCCAGCAGCCTACGACAGGAGCTATCCTATGGCTACACCTTC. It specifies CASSLRQELSYGYTF.

This clonotype was picked up one time. The chain recombines TRBV15 with TRBJ1-4, with TRBD1 as a possible D gene (5 bases). CDR3 size: 14 residues. V was trimmed by 0 bases and J by 10 bases, leaving 12 bases between them. Per germline, CDR1 LNHNV and CDR2 YYDKDF (reference sequence). CDR3 in DNA: TGTGCCACCAGCAGAGATGAATCGGGGGTAAAACTGTTTTTT. Encoded protein: CATSRDESGVKLFF.

The chain is built from TRBV6-1 and TRBJ2-7; a possible D gene is TRBD2 (5 bases). With 0 bases removed from V and 11 bases from J, the gap between germline ends came to 20 bases. This CDR3 contains 15 residues. Germline V gene sequence: CDR1 MNHNS, CDR2 SASEGT. The CDR3 protein is CASSEAPAWAFGEYF. The CDR3 nucleotides read TGTGCCAGCAGTGAAGCCCCGGCCTGGGCGTTCGGGGAGTACTTC.

The chain joins TRBV4-1 to TRBJ2-2, with D maybe TRBD1 (5 bases). CDR1 MGHRA and CDR2 YSYEKL come from the germline V gene. V lost 3 bases, J lost 6 bases, and 23 bases lay in between. The CDR3 runs to 18 residues. CDR3 protein: CASSHPKGEKPSAGELFF. CDR3 in DNA: TGCGCCAGCAGCCACCCCAAAGGGGAAAAACCAAGCGCCGGGGAGCTGTTTTTT.

This sequence joins TRBV20-1 and TRBJ2-5, with D possibly matching TRBD2 (7 bases). The V end was cut by 0 bases, the J end by 7 bases, with 18 bases between. The germline CDR1 and CDR2 sequences are DFQATT and SNEGSKA (reference sequence). This CDR3 has 15 amino acids. CDR3 in DNA: TGCAGTGCTAGAGACGCGGGGGCTAGTTTGGGGACCCAGTACTTC. Encoded protein: CSARDAGASLGTQYF.

This clonotype was detected a few times. The chain is built from TRBV27 and TRBJ2-7, with 8 bases lining up with TRBD1. V lost 8 bases and J lost 0; bases outside the gene matches: 0. This CDR3 contains 12 residues. Germline lookup yields CDR1 MNHEY and CDR2 SMNVEV (reference sequence). In DNA, the CDR3 is TGTGCCAGCGGACAGGGCTCCTACGAGCAGTACTTC. Translating it yields CASGQGSYEQYF.

The rearrangement uses TRBV12-3 or TRBV12-4 and TRBJ2-5; 10 positions match TRBD2. The junction had 14 bases not matched to a gene; V was cut back by 4 bases and J by 0 bases. This CDR3 has 19 amino acids. The CDR3 is CASSSARASGGSYQETQYF. The CDR3 DNA sequence: TGTGCCAGCAGTTCAGCAAGGGCTAGCGGGGGATCGTACCAAGAGACCCAGTACTTC.

The chain carries TRBV7-6 and TRBJ2-6, with TRBD1 identical over 8 bases. This CDR3 contains 18 residues. Germline assignment: CDR1 SGHVS and CDR2 FNYEAQ. V shed 3 bases and J 0 bases; nucleotides not matched to a gene: 7. In DNA, the CDR3 is TGTGCCAGCAGCTTTCCGACAGGGGCGAGCTCTGGGGCCAACGTCCTGACTTTC. This translates into CASSFPTGASSGANVLTF.

The chain links TRBV19 to TRBJ2-1; unclear D gene. Germline V CDR1 and CDR2: LNHDA, SQIVND (reference sequence). V was shortened by 0 bases and J by 7 bases, with 7 bases between the two germline ends. This CDR3 comprises 13 residues. This chain's CDR3 is CASSIDRGNEQFF. CDR3 in DNA: TGTGCCAGTAGTATAGATCGTGGTAATGAGCAGTTCTTC.

This clonotype showed up many times. The J gene is TRBJ1-2, the V gene TRBV7-6; D might be TRBD1 (6 bases). The germline gives CDR1 SGHVS, CDR2 FNYEAQ. The CDR3 spans 13 residues. V was shortened by 4 bases and J by 4 bases, with 10 bases between the two germline ends. The chain's CDR3 is CASSSTDSYGYTF. The CDR3 coding sequence is TGTGCCAGCAGCTCCACGGACAGCTATGGCTACACCTTC. Variable domain in full (rest from reference TRBV7-6 and TRBJ1-2): GAGVSQSPRYKVTKRGQDVALRCDPISGHVSLYWYRQALGQGPEFLTYFNYEAQQDKSGLPNDRFSAERPEGSISTLTIQRTEQRDSAMYRCASSSTDSYGYTFGSGTRLTVV.